Detailed here is one T cell receptor beta chain. Its specificity is not known. The germline V gene has CDR1 SGDLS and CDR2 YYNGEE. The CDR3 has 14 amino acids. V shed 2 bases and J shed 7 bases, with 10 bases lying between them. In every patient, relapse followed autologous stem cell transplantation, while exposure to brentuximab vedotin differed. The repertoire was sequenced with immunoSEQ multiplex PCR; TCRdb's copy has only in-frame clones and lacks some. The sample gives about 13,000 clones, over 75% of which show up once; almost 25% is in the top ten. This entry belongs to a study of PD-1 blockade in classical Hodgkin lymphoma. Study results and limitations: In newly diagnosed patients, baseline TCR diversity was reportedly below that of healthy donors.

The sequence derives from a human donor with classical Hodgkin lymphoma. Sequenced here: peripheral blood mononuclear cells (PBMCs), sampled at baseline. This sequence joins TRBV9 and TRBJ1-6; the D gene is possibly TRBD1 (6 bases). CDR3 in amino acids: CASSVTGTNSPLHF. Written as DNA, the CDR3 is TGTGCCAGCAGCGTTACAGGGACAAATTCACCCCTCCACTTT. The variable domain in full, completed from reference TRBV9 and TRBJ1-6, reads DSGVTQTPKHLITATGQRVTLRCSPRSGDLSVYWYQQSLDQGLQFLIQYYNGEERAKGNILERFSAQQFPDLHSELNLSSLELGDSALYFCASSVTGTNSPLHFGNGTRLTVT.